Described below is a single T cell receptor beta chain sequence and its context. Its specificity is unknown. This CDR3 spans 14 amino acids. Germline V gene sequence: CDR1 SGHTA, CDR2 FQGNSA. V shed 1 base and J shed 10 bases, with 16 bases lying between them. This sample is part of a study of beta chain features in type 1 diabetes. Study at large: Taken together, all samples contributed 107,917,701 examined sorted cells. Study-wide findings and caveats: It was among patients, rather than healthy donors, that naive, central memory and Treg TCRB repertoires appeared more similar. Moderately but significantly shorter TCRB CDR3s were found in Type 1 diabetes patients in all four CD4+ subsets. Patients and controls would share equally any PCR tilt toward shorter templates.

The authors took one heparinised blood draw, averaging about 120 mL, from each donor. All of the isolated RNA was reverse transcribed, so expressed TCRB transcripts were sequenced. The protocol was immunoSEQ multiplex PCR, while the TCRdb copy is restricted to in-frame clones and leaves out a portion. The sample consists of 500,000 to 650,000 clones, roughly 12% of them appearing once. The chain is built from TRBV7-2 and TRBJ1-2, with D maybe TRBD1 (5 bases). The sequence derives from a man between 25 and 39 years old with type 1 diabetes. Sequenced input: naive CD4+ T cells from blood. The CDR3 nucleotides read TGTGCCAGCAGCTTAGTAGCCGTGAGAGGGGTCTACACCTTC. Translation: CASSLVAVRGVYTF.